This entry lists 17 T cell receptor beta chains sequenced from one sample in a study of T cells in Graves' hyperthyroidism and ophthalmopathy. What was amplified from RNA transcripts were TCR beta CDR3 regions. HTBI primers were used for first-round RT-PCR of the TCR CDR3. Each CDR3 protein is one row after TCRdb ran MiXCR on the multiplex PCR reads. In the table there are 300,000 or so distinct CDR3 sequences, 15% to 20% of which are singletons. Sequenced: blood. The source is a man aged 25 to 40 with Graves' hyperthyroidism.

This clonotype was detected ten times or more. The V gene is TRBV28, the J gene TRBJ2-1; 7 positions agree with TRBD2. Germline V gene data show CDR1 as MDHEN and CDR2 as SYDVKM. This CDR3 has 15 residues. V trimming: 6 bases; J trimming: 3 bases; junction bases outside the gene matches: 8. DNA for the CDR3: TGTGCCAGCAGCGGCCGGCTAGCGGACTACAATGAGCAGTTCTTC. Residues: CASSGRLADYNEQFF. Supplemented by reference TRBV28 and TRBJ2-1, the full variable domain reads DVKVTQSSRYLVKRTGEKVFLECVQDMDHENMFWYRQDPGLGLRLIYFSYDVKMKEKGDIPEGYSVSREKKERFSLILESASTNQTSMYLCASSGRLADYNEQFFGPGTRLTVL.

This clonotype has more than one count but fewer than ten. The chain recombines TRBV20-1 with TRBJ1-6; D is unclear. The CDR3 is 13 residues long. The ends were cut back, 6 bases at V and 7 bases at J, with 13 bases in the middle. Germline lookup yields CDR1 DFQATT and CDR2 SNEGSKA (reference sequence). The CDR3 is CSALGPLNSPLHF. The CDR3 nucleotides read TGCAGTGCCTTAGGGCCTTTGAATTCACCCCTCCACTTT.

Many counts were recorded for this clonotype. The chain employs TRBV7-2 and TRBJ2-7; 9 bases agree with TRBD1. The CDR3 is 14 amino acids. Losses at the gene ends were 5 bases for V and 4 bases for J; bases not matched to a gene: 6. From germline, CDR1 is SGHTA and CDR2 FQGNSA. In DNA, the CDR3 is TGTGCCAGCAGCGACACAGGGGGCATATACGAGCAGTACTTC. Protein sequence: CASSDTGGIYEQYF.

This rearrangement joins TRBV5-1 to TRBJ1-6; 9 bases are shared with TRBD1. From germline, CDR1 is SGHRS and CDR2 YFSETQ. The CDR3 is 13 residues long. The V gene end was trimmed by 4 bases and the J gene end by 15 bases; junction bases not matched to a gene: 8. The CDR3 region has the DNA TGCGCCAGCAGCCCCGGGGGACAGGGTTACCTCCACTTT. It specifies CASSPGGQGYLHF. The full variable domain, with the rest looked up from reference TRBV5-1 and TRBJ1-6, is KAGVTQTPRYLIKTRGQQVTLSCSPISGHRSVSWYQQTPGQGLQFLFEYFSETQRNKGNFPGRFSGRQFSNSRSEMNVSTLELGDSALYLCASSPGGQGYLHFGNGTRLTVT.

This clonotype was seen more than once but under ten times. The chain recombines TRBV24-1 with TRBJ1-6; no definite D call. CDR1 is KGHDR and CDR2 is SFDVKD in the germline V gene. The CDR3 covers 14 residues. V was clipped by 5 bases and J by 8 bases, with 12 bases between them. CDR3 sequence (DNA): TGTGCCACCAGTGCCGCGGCACGGGATTCACCCCTCCACTTT. Translated, it gives CATSAAARDSPLHF.

This clonotype was observed a handful of times. The CDR3 region has the DNA TGTGCCAGCAGCTGGGGACAGATCTACGAGCAGTACTTC. Its translation is CASSWGQIYEQYF. The gene calls are TRBV7-9 and TRBJ2-7, with 7 bases matching TRBD1. The germline V gene has CDR1 SEHNR and CDR2 FQNEAQ (reference sequence). Germline trimming cut 4 bases from V and 3 bases from J; bases unmatched to any gene: 3. This CDR3 region has 13 residues.

The chain links TRBV5-1 to TRBJ1-3; weak D call: TRBD1 (6 bases). The CDR3 extends over 14 amino acids. The V end was cut by 5 bases, the J end by 0 bases, with 9 bases between. Germline CDR1 is SGHRS and CDR2 is YFSETQ. The CDR3 DNA reads as TGCGCCAGCAGTTCGACAGGCTCTGGAAACACCATATATTTT. Protein: CASSSTGSGNTIYF.

This clonotype was found many times. The V gene is TRBV12-3 or TRBV12-4, the J gene TRBJ1-5; tentatively, D is TRBD1 (6 bases). V was pared by 4 bases and J by 2 bases, with 12 bases between. CDR3 size: 15 residues. The CDR3 loop reads CASSWGPVGNQPQHF. CDR3 in DNA: TGTGCCAGCAGTTGGGGGCCGGTGGGCAATCAGCCCCAGCATTTT.

This clonotype was found a few times. The genes are TRBV27 and TRBJ2-6; D gene uncertain. The germline CDR1 and CDR2 sequences are MNHEY and SMNVEV (reference sequence). V was pared by 8 bases and J by 0 bases, with 14 bases between. This CDR3 contains 16 residues. CDR3 residues: CASAKTDPSGANVLTF. The CDR3 DNA reads TGTGCCAGCGCGAAAACGGACCCCTCTGGGGCCAACGTCCTGACTTTC.

Notes on this clonotype: It may be a read error: a sequence one base away is much more abundant. Here the CDR3 DNA reads TGTGCCAGCTCACCCCCAACTAGCGGGAACACCGGGGAGCCGTTTTTT. As protein: CASSPPTSGNTGEPFF. The chain has TRBV18 and TRBJ2-2; 10 bases map to TRBD2. Germline CDR1 is KGHSH and CDR2 is LQKENI. CDR3 size: 16 residues.

This clonotype was seen at least ten times. The genes are TRBV20-1 and TRBJ2-5; weak D call: TRBD2 (7 bases). Trimming removed 5 bases at V and 5 bases at J, with 21 bases between. The CDR3 sequence is 15 residues long. Germline assignment: CDR1 DFQATT and CDR2 SNEGSKA (reference sequence). Here the CDR3 reads CSAGPYGGGGETQYF. DNA for the CDR3: TGCAGTGCTGGCCCCTACGGGGGAGGGGGGGAGACCCAGTACTTC.

Of note for this clonotype: An end of the junction does not agree with germline; a read error may underlie this. In DNA form, the CDR3 reads TGCACCAGCAGCTTAGCGGGACCCTCCCCCGAGCAGTACTTC. Translated, it gives CTSSLAGPSPEQYF. This rearrangement joins TRBV5-1 to TRBJ2-7; TRBD2 matches at 8 bases. The CDR3 runs 14 residues. Germline lookup yields CDR1 SGHRS and CDR2 YFSETQ.

Ten or more counts support this clonotype. The chain links TRBV5-1 to TRBJ2-7; 10 bases fit TRBD2. The V and J ends lost 5 bases and 3 bases, in that order; junction bases with no gene match: 8. Germline-derived CDR1 and CDR2 are SGHRS and YFSETQ. This CDR3 contains 15 residues. The CDR3 protein is CASRLAGTSVYEQYF. CDR3 DNA: TGCGCCAGCAGACTAGCCGGGACTAGCGTCTACGAGCAGTACTTC.

This clonotype was found a few times. The chain links TRBV10-2 to TRBJ2-3; 7 bases match TRBD2. CDR1 WSHSY and CDR2 SAAADI come from the germline V gene. The CDR3 spans 20 residues. V shed 3 bases, J shed 4 bases, and the junction held 22 bases outside the gene matches. This chain's CDR3 is CASSDQEAKGAGAGADTQYF. CDR3 nucleotides: TGCGCCAGCAGTGACCAGGAGGCCAAAGGGGCGGGAGCTGGGGCAGATACGCAGTATTTT.

This clonotype was seen at least ten times. The J gene is TRBJ1-2, the V gene TRBV2; possible D gene TRBD1, 6 bases. This CDR3 is 15 amino acids long. V was pared by 0 bases and J by 1 base, with 9 bases between. Germline values: CDR1 SNHLY, CDR2 FYNNEI. The CDR3 protein is CASSEAGTYNYGYTF. As DNA, the CDR3 is TGTGCCAGCAGTGAAGCCGGGACATATAACTATGGCTACACCTTC.

The table lists this clonotype with a few counts. The rearrangement links TRBV2 to TRBJ1-6; possible D gene TRBD1, 6 bases. Germline V CDR1 and CDR2: SNHLY, FYNNEI. The CDR3 length is 10 residues. V lost 5 bases, J lost 14 bases, and 7 bases lay in between. The CDR3: CASSWTALHF. The CDR3 DNA follows: TGTGCCAGCAGTTGGACAGCCCTCCACTTT.

Details on this clonotype: Since a much larger clone is just one base distant, this may be a read error. CDR3 nucleotides: TGCGGTGCTAGTGTACTAGCGGGAGGATACAATGAGCAGTTCTTC. Translation gives CGASVLAGGYNEQFF. The chain carries TRBV20-1 and TRBJ2-1; 12 bases are a match to TRBD2. The CDR3 has 15 residues. CDR1 is DFQATT, CDR2 SNEGSKA, per germline (reference sequence).